A selection of T cell receptor beta chains follows, all from one sample in a study of metastatic and nonmetastatic thyroid tumors. With MiXCR, TCRdb called clones anew from the PCR reads. Of around 30,000 clones listed, 15% to 20% are singletons. Sequenced input: blood. Receptor source: a female donor with papillary thyroid cancer or a benign thyroid nodule (not recorded which). Some clones in this sample may be carry-over from other donors' samples. CDR3s include the opening cysteine and the closing phenylalanine or tryptophan. Each record gives: D gene, clone size, J gene, V gene, CDR3 DNA, CDR3 protein. The D gene is left open where the match is weak. Part of the rows lack a size; the others show once, few, many or a class for expanded clones.

d_call: TRBD2; clone_size: NA; j_call: TRBJ2-1; v_call: TRBV7-3; cdr3_nt: TGTGCCAGCAGCTTCTTACCGGGTTGCGGGAGGGCACATGAGCAGTTCTTC; cdr3_aa: CASSFLPGCGRAHEQFF
d_call: TRBD2; clone_size: NA; j_call: TRBJ2-3; v_call: TRBV2; cdr3_nt: TGTGCCAGCAGTGTCGGGGGGAACACAGATACGCAGTATTTT; cdr3_aa: CASSVGGNTDTQYF
d_call: TRBD1; clone_size: few; j_call: TRBJ2-7; v_call: TRBV27; cdr3_nt: TGTGCCAGCAGCTCCGGGACAGTCTACGAGCAGTACTTC; cdr3_aa: CASSSGTVYEQYF
d_call: NA; clone_size: many; j_call: TRBJ2-4; v_call: TRBV5-5; cdr3_nt: TGTGCCAGCAGCCTAGAGGGAGACATTCAGTACTTC; cdr3_aa: CASSLEGDIQYF
d_call: TRBD1; clone_size: NA; j_call: TRBJ1-5; v_call: TRBV29-1; cdr3_nt: TGCAGCGTCAGGACAGGCTTAGATAGCAATCAGCCCCAGCATTTT; cdr3_aa: CSVRTGLDSNQPQHF
d_call: NA; clone_size: few; j_call: TRBJ2-7; v_call: TRBV13; cdr3_nt: TGTGCCAGCAGCTTAAGGGGAGTAGCCTACGAGCAGTACTTC; cdr3_aa: CASSLRGVAYEQYF
d_call: TRBD1; clone_size: once; j_call: TRBJ2-5; v_call: TRBV7-9; cdr3_nt: TGTGCCAGCAGCTTAGGTGGGGGACAGGGTCAGACCCAGTACTTC; cdr3_aa: CASSLGGGQGQTQYF
d_call: NA; clone_size: many; j_call: TRBJ2-7; v_call: TRBV10-3; cdr3_nt: TGTGCCATCAGTGAGGTGGGGGGAGTCACCTACGAGCAGTACTTC; cdr3_aa: CAISEVGGVTYEQYF
d_call: TRBD1; clone_size: many; j_call: TRBJ2-1; v_call: TRBV27; cdr3_nt: TGTGCCAGCAGTTCCCCGACAGGGAGCTCCTACAATGAGCAGTTCTTC; cdr3_aa: CASSSPTGSSYNEQFF
d_call: NA; clone_size: many; j_call: TRBJ1-1; v_call: TRBV20-1; cdr3_nt: TGCAGTGCAGACCTCGGGGGCATGAACACTGAAGCTTTCTTT; cdr3_aa: CSADLGGMNTEAFF
d_call: NA; clone_size: NA; j_call: TRBJ2-7; v_call: TRBV9; cdr3_nt: TGTGCCAGCAGCGTAGGACGACAGGGAGGCAACGAGCAGTACTTC; cdr3_aa: CASSVGRQGGNEQYF
d_call: TRBD2; clone_size: NA; j_call: TRBJ2-1; v_call: TRBV20-1; cdr3_nt: TGCAGTGCTAGATCCCCTTTAGCGGGAGGGGGCAATGAGCAGTTCTTC; cdr3_aa: CSARSPLAGGGNEQFF
d_call: NA; clone_size: many; j_call: TRBJ1-5; v_call: TRBV18; cdr3_nt: TGTGCCAGCTCACCAGGAGATCAGCCCCAGCATTTT; cdr3_aa: CASSPGDQPQHF
d_call: NA; clone_size: many; j_call: TRBJ1-1; v_call: TRBV27; cdr3_nt: TGTGCCAGCCAAATGAACAGGGTGAACACTGAAGCTTTCTTT; cdr3_aa: CASQMNRVNTEAFF
d_call: NA; clone_size: few; j_call: TRBJ2-5; v_call: TRBV6-5; cdr3_nt: TGTGCCAGCAAGGACAGCCAAGAGACCCAGTACTTC; cdr3_aa: CASKDSQETQYF
d_call: NA; clone_size: NA; j_call: TRBJ2-7; v_call: TRBV6-5; cdr3_nt: TGTGCCAGCAGTTTCGACAGCAAAAGGCAGTACTTC; cdr3_aa: CASSFDSKRQYF
d_call: NA; clone_size: few; j_call: TRBJ1-2; v_call: TRBV20-1; cdr3_nt: TGCAGTGCTAGGTTTCGGGGTTGGAATGGCTACACCTTC; cdr3_aa: CSARFRGWNGYTF
d_call: NA; clone_size: few; j_call: TRBJ1-3; v_call: TRBV4-1; cdr3_nt: TGCGCCAGCAGCCAAGCACCAGGTTATATAAACACCATATATTTT; cdr3_aa: CASSQAPGYINTIYF
d_call: NA; clone_size: few; j_call: TRBJ2-7; v_call: TRBV27; cdr3_nt: TGTGCCAGCAGGGAGAGGTCCGACTACGAGCAGTACTTC; cdr3_aa: CASRERSDYEQYF
d_call: NA; clone_size: many; j_call: TRBJ1-3; v_call: TRBV11-1; cdr3_nt: TGTGCCAGCACCCCTAGACAGGACCGCTCTGGAAACACCATATATTTT; cdr3_aa: CASTPRQDRSGNTIYF
d_call: NA; clone_size: many; j_call: TRBJ2-2; v_call: TRBV7-9; cdr3_nt: TGTGCCAGCAGACCAGGACAGGCGGGGACCGGGGAGCTGTTTTTT; cdr3_aa: CASRPGQAGTGELFF
d_call: NA; clone_size: many; j_call: TRBJ2-1; v_call: TRBV20-1; cdr3_nt: TGCAGTGCTTCCCCGGAAAAGCAGTTCTTC; cdr3_aa: CSASPEKQFF
d_call: TRBD1; clone_size: many; j_call: TRBJ1-2; v_call: TRBV27; cdr3_nt: TGTGCCAGCCTCGGACAGGGGCGCTATGGCTACACCTTC; cdr3_aa: CASLGQGRYGYTF
d_call: NA; clone_size: many; j_call: TRBJ1-2; v_call: TRBV20-1; cdr3_nt: TGCAGTGCTAGAGATCCTGGCAGGGCTAACTATGGCTACACCTTC; cdr3_aa: CSARDPGRANYGYTF
d_call: NA; clone_size: many; j_call: TRBJ1-4; v_call: TRBV20-1; cdr3_nt: TGCAGTGCGCGAGAAGGGATTCCTGAAAAACTGTTTTTT; cdr3_aa: CSAREGIPEKLFF
d_call: NA; clone_size: few; j_call: TRBJ2-7; v_call: TRBV7-8; cdr3_nt: TGTGCCAGCAGCTTAGGTTCGGGGGCGGTAGCGGCCTCCTACGAGCAGTACTTC; cdr3_aa: CASSLGSGAVAASYEQYF
d_call: NA; clone_size: many; j_call: TRBJ1-1; v_call: TRBV28; cdr3_nt: TGTGCCAGCAGTTCCCCAGGCCGGGGGGGGACTGAAGCTTTCTTT; cdr3_aa: CASSSPGRGGTEAFF
d_call: TRBD1; clone_size: many; j_call: TRBJ1-1; v_call: TRBV5-6; cdr3_nt: TGTGCCAGCGCCAGGACAGGCTCCAACATGAACACTGAAGCTTTCTTT; cdr3_aa: CASARTGSNMNTEAFF
d_call: NA; clone_size: medium-sized; j_call: TRBJ1-6; v_call: TRBV5-1; cdr3_nt: TGCGCCAGCAGCTTGGGGCAGGGGATTTCAAGTTCACCCCTCCACTTT; cdr3_aa: CASSLGQGISSSPLHF
d_call: NA; clone_size: NA; j_call: TRBJ2-7; v_call: TRBV28; cdr3_nt: TGTGCCAGCGGGGCTATCTACGAGCAGTACTTC; cdr3_aa: CASGAIYEQYF
d_call: NA; clone_size: many; j_call: TRBJ1-3; v_call: TRBV7-9; cdr3_nt: TGTGCCAGCAGCCCGGGGGCAGGGCAAGGAAACACCATATATTTT; cdr3_aa: CASSPGAGQGNTIYF
d_call: NA; clone_size: NA; j_call: TRBJ1-2; v_call: TRBV5-6; cdr3_nt: TGTGCCAGCAGCTTGAGGCCACGTAACTATGGAAACTCCTTC; cdr3_aa: CASSLRPRNYGNSF
d_call: TRBD1; clone_size: many; j_call: TRBJ2-1; v_call: TRBV20-1; cdr3_nt: TGCAGTGCTAGTCAACAGGGGGCGTACAATGAGCAGTTCTTC; cdr3_aa: CSASQQGAYNEQFF
d_call: TRBD1; clone_size: NA; j_call: TRBJ2-7; v_call: TRBV20-1; cdr3_nt: TGCAGTGCTAGAGCCCCACAGGGGAATCACGAGCAGTACTTC; cdr3_aa: CSARAPQGNHEQYF
d_call: TRBD1; clone_size: many; j_call: TRBJ1-5; v_call: TRBV6-6; cdr3_nt: TGTGCCAGCAGTTACCCCGACAGGGGTAATCAGCCCCAGCATTTT; cdr3_aa: CASSYPDRGNQPQHF
d_call: NA; clone_size: few; j_call: TRBJ2-3; v_call: TRBV6-4; cdr3_nt: TGTGCCAGCAGTGACTCCAGGGCCACAGATACGCAGTATTTT; cdr3_aa: CASSDSRATDTQYF
d_call: TRBD2; clone_size: many; j_call: TRBJ2-1; v_call: TRBV3-1; cdr3_nt: TGTGCCAGCAGCCTTAGCGGGGGGGCAGGCGGTGAGCAGTTCTTC; cdr3_aa: CASSLSGGAGGEQFF
d_call: NA; clone_size: many; j_call: TRBJ2-3; v_call: TRBV2; cdr3_nt: TGTGCCAGCACGAGGAATAGCGCAGGAGATACGCAGTATTTT; cdr3_aa: CASTRNSAGDTQYF
d_call: TRBD1; clone_size: many; j_call: TRBJ2-1; v_call: TRBV11-2; cdr3_nt: TGTGCCAGCAGCCCCGGACAGGGGCCCTACAATGAGCAGTTCTTC; cdr3_aa: CASSPGQGPYNEQFF
d_call: NA; clone_size: NA; j_call: TRBJ1-2; v_call: TRBV20-1; cdr3_nt: TGCAGTGTTGACAGCTATGGCTACACCTTC; cdr3_aa: CSVDSYGYTF
d_call: NA; clone_size: NA; j_call: TRBJ2-7; v_call: TRBV6-5; cdr3_nt: TGTGCCAGCATACTCGAGGGAGGGGGCTACGAGCAGTACTTC; cdr3_aa: CASILEGGGYEQYF
d_call: NA; clone_size: NA; j_call: TRBJ1-1; v_call: TRBV6-1; cdr3_nt: TGTGCCAGCAGCCGTACATCCCATGGTGGGTTGAACACTGAAGCTTTCTTT; cdr3_aa: CASSRTSHGGLNTEAFF
d_call: TRBD2; clone_size: many; j_call: TRBJ2-3; v_call: TRBV5-1; cdr3_nt: TGCGCCAGCAGCTGGGAGCGGGGGAGCACAGATACGCAGTATTTT; cdr3_aa: CASSWERGSTDTQYF
d_call: NA; clone_size: NA; j_call: TRBJ2-1; v_call: TRBV12-3/TRBV12-4; cdr3_nt: TGTGCCAGCACCGAAGGGGCAGGGTACAATGAGCAGTTCTTC; cdr3_aa: CASTEGAGYNEQFF
d_call: TRBD1; clone_size: many; j_call: TRBJ1-1; v_call: TRBV2; cdr3_nt: TGTGCCAGCAGGGGACAGGGGACTGAAGCTTTCTTT; cdr3_aa: CASRGQGTEAFF
d_call: NA; clone_size: many; j_call: TRBJ2-3; v_call: TRBV7-3; cdr3_nt: TGTGCCAGCAGCTTAAGAGCGAGAGGGGATACGCAGTATTTT; cdr3_aa: CASSLRARGDTQYF
d_call: NA; clone_size: many; j_call: TRBJ2-2; v_call: TRBV14; cdr3_nt: TGTGCCAGCAGCCAAGATATGGGCACCGGGGAGCTGTTTTTT; cdr3_aa: CASSQDMGTGELFF
d_call: NA; clone_size: NA; j_call: TRBJ1-1; v_call: TRBV7-2; cdr3_nt: TGTGCCAGCAGCTTAGGCTGGCAGGGCAACACTGAAGCTTTCTTT; cdr3_aa: CASSLGWQGNTEAFF
d_call: NA; clone_size: many; j_call: TRBJ1-1; v_call: TRBV6-1; cdr3_nt: TGTGCCAGCAGAACGGACGGGAACACTGAAGCTTTCTTT; cdr3_aa: CASRTDGNTEAFF
d_call: NA; clone_size: few; j_call: TRBJ2-7; v_call: TRBV6-2/TRBV6-3; cdr3_nt: TGTGCGGGCAACGGCGAAGTAGCGAAGGCCCACGAGCAGTACTTC; cdr3_aa: CAGNGEVAKAHEQYF
d_call: NA; clone_size: medium-sized; j_call: TRBJ2-2; v_call: TRBV27; cdr3_nt: TGTGCCAGCAGTTTAATGACCGGGGAGCTGTTTTTT; cdr3_aa: CASSLMTGELFF
d_call: NA; clone_size: many; j_call: TRBJ2-5; v_call: TRBV7-2; cdr3_nt: TGTGCCAGTAGCTTAGGACCCCCCCCAGAGACCCAGTACTTC; cdr3_aa: CASSLGPPPETQYF
d_call: TRBD1; clone_size: many; j_call: TRBJ2-2; v_call: TRBV7-3; cdr3_nt: TGTGCCAGCAGCTCAACAGGGGGCTCCGGGGAGCTGTTTTTT; cdr3_aa: CASSSTGGSGELFF
d_call: NA; clone_size: few; j_call: TRBJ1-6; v_call: TRBV6-1; cdr3_nt: TGTGCCAGCAGTGAGGGAGGGTCACCCCTCCACTTT; cdr3_aa: CASSEGGSPLHF
d_call: NA; clone_size: medium-sized; j_call: TRBJ2-1; v_call: TRBV4-2; cdr3_nt: TGTGCCAGCAGCCAAGACACCAACAATGAGCAGTTCTTC; cdr3_aa: CASSQDTNNEQFF
d_call: NA; clone_size: many; j_call: TRBJ2-1; v_call: TRBV6-1; cdr3_nt: TGTGCCAGCAGTGCAAATAGCGTTGAGCAGTTCTTC; cdr3_aa: CASSANSVEQFF
d_call: TRBD1; clone_size: NA; j_call: TRBJ2-7; v_call: TRBV7-6; cdr3_nt: TGTGCCGGCAGCGGACAGGGGGCAGGCAAGCAGTACTTC; cdr3_aa: CAGSGQGAGKQYF
d_call: NA; clone_size: medium-sized; j_call: TRBJ2-7; v_call: TRBV4-1; cdr3_nt: TGCGCCAGCAGCCCCCGGACAGACCCCTACGAGCAGTACTTC; cdr3_aa: CASSPRTDPYEQYF
d_call: TRBD2; clone_size: many; j_call: TRBJ2-5; v_call: TRBV19; cdr3_nt: TGTGCCAGTAGTATGATAGCGGGGGGTGAGACCCAGTACTTC; cdr3_aa: CASSMIAGGETQYF
d_call: NA; clone_size: NA; j_call: TRBJ1-6; v_call: TRBV11-2; cdr3_nt: TGTGCCAGCAGCACGACCGTAGATTCACCCCTCCACTTT; cdr3_aa: CASSTTVDSPLHF